This T cell receptor (beta chain) was found in a study of blood T cell repertoires in COVID-19. The authors' processing: Amplification with reference gene primers provided the estimates of nucleated cell counts. Measured with immunoSEQ multiplex PCR; TCRdb has only the in-frame clones, and not every one. Clonal size and the V and J genes are those of that table, whereas D and trimming came from the DNA. The top ten clones hold roughly 2% of a sample with 350,000 to 400,000 clones, more than 70% of them seen once. This clone has a handful of counts. V dropped 1 base and J dropped 5; count of bases not matched to a gene: 5. Germline CDR1 is SGHRS and CDR2 is YFSETQ. The CDR3 is made up of 15 amino acids.

The chain employs TRBV5-1 and TRBJ2-1; 8 positions match TRBD2. The sequence came from a man aged 35 to 55 in a cohort exposed to, infected with or recovered from COVID-19 (not recorded which). The sample consisted of PBMCs or T cells enriched from blood (not recorded which). CDR3 protein: CASSLLLAGDNEQFF. The CDR3 nucleotides read TGCGCCAGCAGCTTGCTCCTAGCGGGCGACAATGAGCAGTTCTTC. Combining the CDR3 with reference TRBV5-1 and TRBJ2-1 gives the whole variable domain KAGVTQTPRYLIKTRGQQVTLSCSPISGHRSVSWYQQTPGQGLQFLFEYFSETQRNKGNFPGRFSGRQFSNSRSEMNVSTLELGDSALYLCASSLLLAGDNEQFFGPGTRLTVL.